The following is a TCR beta chain sequence with its context. As yet, its antigen is unknown. TCRdb re-analysed the 5' RACE reads in MiXCR, keeping a single row per CDR3 protein. The sample holds hundreds of thousands of distinct CDR3 sequences, 8% to 9.5% seen once. Trimming shortened V by 3 bases and J by 5 bases, and 7 bases separated the two germline ends. The CDR3 extends over 12 amino acids. Germline V lookup: CDR1 DFQATT, CDR2 SNEGSKA (reference sequence). This record comes from a study of identical twins. General observations from the study: Low generation-probability sequences were in excess among twin-shared out-of-frame alpha sequences. A lower insertion count was a feature of abundant cord blood beta clonotypes, with no such feature in memory repertoires. A partial confounding effect on zero-insertion analyses could come from invariant MAIT and iNKT cells.

These sequences were also reported in another study, on yellow fever vaccine responses in identical twins. That paper adds: Reported findings indicate that twins' vaccine T cell responses seemed partially convergent, partially personalized.

The sequenced material came from CD8+ T cells sorted from blood. J is TRBJ2-2 and V is TRBV20-1; possible D gene TRBD2, 5 bases. This receptor was obtained from a woman younger than 35 in good health. Written as DNA, the CDR3 is TGCAGTGCTAGTAGAGGGACCGGGGAGCTGTTTTTT. Its protein is CSASRGTGELFF.